Listed below are T cell receptor beta chains from one sample, sequenced in a study of T cells in Graves' hyperthyroidism and ophthalmopathy. TCRdb re-analysed the multiplex PCR reads in MiXCR, keeping a single row per CDR3 protein. The sample records a few hundred thousand distinct CDR3 sequences, about 20% being singletons. Sequenced sample: blood. These TCRs come from a woman aged 45-65 years with Graves' hyperthyroidism. CDR3s include the opening cysteine and the closing phenylalanine or tryptophan. The order of the fields is V gene, D gene, J gene, clone size, CDR3 protein, CDR3 DNA. D genes are given only for firm matches. A clone size is listed for some rows: how often the clone was seen (once, few, many), or a class if it is expanded.

>TRBV7-9|TRBD1|TRBJ2-5|-
CASSGGQVLQETQYF
TGTGCCAGCAGCGGGGGACAGGTCCTCCAAGAGACCCAGTACTTC
>TRBV5-1|TRBD1|TRBJ1-1|-
CASSHRGVNTEAFF
TGCGCCAGCAGTCACAGGGGGGTGAACACTGAAGCTTTCTTT
>TRBV11-2|-|TRBJ1-1|many
CASSPLRVGMNTEAFF
TGTGCCAGCAGCCCCCTCCGAGTAGGTATGAACACTGAAGCTTTCTTT
>TRBV24-1|-|TRBJ1-1|few
CATSDLEDRLGTEAFF
TGTGCCACCAGTGATTTGGAAGACAGGCTCGGCACTGAAGCTTTCTTT
>TRBV25-1|-|TRBJ2-1|few
CASSDGLSYNEQFF
TGTGCCAGCAGTGATGGGTTGAGCTACAATGAGCAGTTCTTC
>TRBV27|-|TRBJ1-3|-
CASRDRPSSGSTIYF
TGTGCCAGCAGAGACAGGCCGAGCTCTGGAAGCACCATATATTTT
>TRBV6-1|TRBD2|TRBJ2-7|many
CASSGTSGHYEQYF
TGTGCCAGCAGTGGGACTAGCGGTCACTACGAGCAGTACTTC
>TRBV27|-|TRBJ1-5|-
CASSESNRGGPQHF
TGTGCCAGCAGCGAATCAAACCGCGGGGGGCCCCAGCATTTT
>TRBV12-3/TRBV12-4|-|TRBJ1-1|-
CASLDGEDGLGYTEAFF
TGTGCCAGCCTTGACGGGGAGGACGGCTTAGGTTACACTGAAGCTTTCTTT
>TRBV10-3|TRBD1|TRBJ1-1|-
CAIRATDRGNTEAFF
TGTGCCATCAGGGCTACGGACAGGGGAAACACTGAAGCTTTCTTT
>TRBV7-8|-|TRBJ2-1|few
CASSLPTFRDGRSSYNEQFF
TGTGCCAGCAGCCTGCCTACCTTCCGGGACGGTCGTAGCTCCTACAATGAGCAGTTCTTC
>TRBV6-1|-|TRBJ2-2|-
CASTPSGLGGELFF
TGTGCCAGCACCCCCTCGGGGTTAGGCGGGGAGCTGTTTTTT